These T cell receptor beta chains were read from a single sample in a study of T cells in Graves' hyperthyroidism and ophthalmopathy. TCRdb re-called the multiplex PCR reads with MiXCR, one entry per CDR3 protein. The sample consists of 470,000 or so distinct CDR3 sequences, around 20% of them appearing once. Input material: blood. All receptors come from a man aged 18 to 35 with Graves' hyperthyroidism. Both conserved end residues are part of each CDR3. D genes are given only for firm matches.

v_call	d_call	j_call	cdr3_aa
TRBV19	NA	TRBJ1-1	CASREARPSNTEAFF
TRBV2	TRBD1	TRBJ2-5	CASSEDRGWETQYF
TRBV7-8	TRBD2	TRBJ2-2	CASSRTSGGASTGELFF
TRBV29-1	NA	TRBJ2-7	CSVGLLPGEQYF
TRBV5-1	NA	TRBJ2-2	CASSFGPREPTGELFF
TRBV7-2	NA	TRBJ2-7	CASSLRLTTYEQYF
TRBV7-3	NA	TRBJ1-1	CASSLTVRALSTEAFF
TRBV10-2	TRBD1	TRBJ2-2	CASRGDSATGELFF
TRBV11-3	NA	TRBJ1-1	CASSFTFEMNTEAFF
TRBV19	NA	TRBJ1-1	CASSIGRGLTEAFF
TRBV30	TRBD1	TRBJ2-7	CAWSQGGWTYEQYF
TRBV4-1	TRBD2	TRBJ2-5	CASSQGDSGGVETQYF
TRBV7-8	NA	TRBJ1-5	CASSPSLNPQPQHF
TRBV3-1	TRBD1	TRBJ1-6	CASSQDWTGRSPLHF
TRBV6-1	NA	TRBJ1-6	CASSEVDRSLLHF
TRBV6-5	NA	TRBJ1-5	CASIQTMADQPQHF
TRBV7-6	TRBD1	TRBJ2-5	CASSPNPTGEETQYF
TRBV28	NA	TRBJ1-5	CASSPGRVLSPQHF
TRBV7-9	NA	TRBJ1-2	CASSSQPDYGYTF
TRBV12-3/TRBV12-4	NA	TRBJ2-7	CASSPGESYEQYF
TRBV27	TRBD1	TRBJ1-1	CASSADRVEDTEAFF
TRBV19	NA	TRBJ1-2	CASSIRRDGYTF
TRBV7-3	TRBD1	TRBJ2-2	CASSLIPGQGGELFF
TRBV28	NA	TRBJ1-1	CASSLPDRMGAFF
TRBV27	NA	TRBJ1-2	CASSPQYGRGGYTF
TRBV28	NA	TRBJ1-6	CASSSNYNSPLHF
TRBV5-6	NA	TRBJ2-5	CASSLGQSQYF
TRBV2	NA	TRBJ2-7	CASSDIGGRSSYEQYF
TRBV7-2	NA	TRBJ1-1	CASSSTSGHTEAFF
TRBV11-2	NA	TRBJ2-5	CASSLWTDQETQYF
TRBV28	NA	TRBJ2-7	CASSFGGSDLVYEQYF
TRBV7-2	NA	TRBJ2-7	CASSPRLLEQYF
TRBV5-5	NA	TRBJ2-5	CASQSSVSYQETQYF
TRBV11-3	NA	TRBJ2-5	CASSLGPRNQETQYF
TRBV19	NA	TRBJ1-1	CASSISFANTEAFF
TRBV12-3/TRBV12-4	NA	TRBJ1-6	CASTLQGSNSPLHF
TRBV6-2/TRBV6-3	NA	TRBJ2-7	CASSYLGTDRYEDEQYF
TRBV11-3	NA	TRBJ2-2	CASSLGQDTGELFF
TRBV28	TRBD1	TRBJ2-7	CASSPLGGTGFNEQYF
TRBV5-1	NA	TRBJ2-2	CASSLPRDNTGELFF
TRBV29-1	NA	TRBJ2-5	CSVAGAEETQYF
TRBV4-1	NA	TRBJ1-1	CASSRRGWETEAFF
TRBV4-1	TRBD2	TRBJ2-6	CASSHAGTSSGANVLTF
TRBV20-1	NA	TRBJ2-5	CSARDRRSGETQYF
TRBV12-3/TRBV12-4	NA	TRBJ1-1	CASSLSPRTEAFF
TRBV28	NA	TRBJ2-2	CASSGAGRELFF
TRBV28	NA	TRBJ2-5	CASSPWGWGLTETQYF
TRBV4-2	NA	TRBJ1-5	CASSQDFGGNQPQHF
TRBV19	NA	TRBJ2-2	CASSPGDTNTGELFF
TRBV10-3	NA	TRBJ1-2	CAISADSFNYGYTF
TRBV3-1	NA	TRBJ1-1	CASSRPSGGTEAFF
TRBV11-2	NA	TRBJ2-5	CASSLVFRGKQETQYF
TRBV6-5	NA	TRBJ1-5	CASSYSRTILSNQPQHF
TRBV14	NA	TRBJ2-7	CATSQSSYEQYF